This entry is about one T cell receptor (beta chain). Its target antigen remains unknown. There are no base qualities to consult, and no much larger clone falls within one base. The immunoSEQ assay was applied to genomic DNA for TCRB CDR3 sequencing. In the original analysis: Analyses were restricted to productive TCRB rearrangements. Defining a clone by its unique TCRB CDR3 sequence, the study calculated clonality as a productive clonality index derived from Shannon entropy. The template counts of each clone relative to the total templates per sample were used to calculate repertoire overlap between two samples. V-gene usage measured by flow cytometry correlated with TCRB sequencing V-gene usage, with a Spearman r of 0.61. This is the immuneACCESS table as TCRdb keeps it, with only in-frame sequences that have V and J called. A part of the clones is gone; compared with another copy, unresolved V genes explain less than half, and the rest is unexplained. The V and J calls and clone size are taken from that table; D and trimming were inferred from the DNA. The sample table lists about 19,000 clones, 85% to 90% of them with a count of one. The top ten clonotypes cover around 15% of the sample.

The sample is drawn from a study of somatic mutations in cytotoxic T cells in rheumatoid arthritis (TCRdb year 2017). Regarding the research as a whole: A FACSAria II or Sony SH800 was used to flow-sort some V beta antibody-stained T-cell populations at nearly 100% purity, and TCRB sequencing was also done on sorted V beta1+ cells. TCRB deep sequencing was performed for some 60 rheumatoid arthritis patients and around 22 healthy controls. Patients and controls did not essentially differ in median age, which was nearly identical between the groups. Whether expanded CD8+ T-cell clones in untreated, newly diagnosed rheumatoid arthritis carry somatic mutations was the study question, and clonality was characterized with TCRB deep sequencing.

Healthy controls were around 20 blood donors whose buffy coats were used, with a median age of about 56 years (range about 20-80) and 55% to 70% female. Positive magnetic bead selection on an AutoMACS was used to isolate CD4+ and CD8+ cells, with flow cytometry used to check purity. Isolation of peripheral blood mononuclear cells was done through Ficoll-Paque PLUS density gradient separation. Using Nucleospin Tissue or Tissue XS kits, DNA was extracted from CD4-enriched, CD8-enriched or PBMC samples, with quantification by a Qubit 2.0 fluorometer. Sequences LGHNA (CDR1) and YSLEER (CDR2) are obtained from the germline V gene. Spanning cysteine to phenylalanine, the CDR3 consists of 14 amino acids. Only CDR3 DNA remains: 42 bases, in frame from the first base. V is cut by 0 bases and J by 4 bases, and the space between the germline ends is 9 bases. What the study reported, not specific to this receptor: Several identical CD8+ TCRB sequences were found in both blood and synovial fluid, and in about an eighth of the roughly 60 patients the largest CD8+ clone exceeded 20% of CD8+ cells. Viral specificity could not be ruled out by absence from virus-specific databases, and the antigen targets of the expanded CD8+ clones remained unknown. There was no significant difference in CD8+ T-cell clonality between rheumatoid arthritis patients and age-matched healthy controls. The slight TRBV07 underrepresentation in patients was not adjusted for multiple comparisons. In patients, CD8+ clonality rose with age (Spearman r ≈ 0.49), which was not the case in healthy controls.

The chain uses TRBV4-3 and TRBJ1-2, with no reliable assignment of the D segment. The sample was CD8+ T cells sorted from blood. The receptor's source is a man aged 35-49 years in good health. For the CDR3, the sequence is CASSQDRESYGYTF. The DNA sequence follows: TGCGCCAGCAGCCAAGACCGGGAGAGCTATGGCTACACCTTC.